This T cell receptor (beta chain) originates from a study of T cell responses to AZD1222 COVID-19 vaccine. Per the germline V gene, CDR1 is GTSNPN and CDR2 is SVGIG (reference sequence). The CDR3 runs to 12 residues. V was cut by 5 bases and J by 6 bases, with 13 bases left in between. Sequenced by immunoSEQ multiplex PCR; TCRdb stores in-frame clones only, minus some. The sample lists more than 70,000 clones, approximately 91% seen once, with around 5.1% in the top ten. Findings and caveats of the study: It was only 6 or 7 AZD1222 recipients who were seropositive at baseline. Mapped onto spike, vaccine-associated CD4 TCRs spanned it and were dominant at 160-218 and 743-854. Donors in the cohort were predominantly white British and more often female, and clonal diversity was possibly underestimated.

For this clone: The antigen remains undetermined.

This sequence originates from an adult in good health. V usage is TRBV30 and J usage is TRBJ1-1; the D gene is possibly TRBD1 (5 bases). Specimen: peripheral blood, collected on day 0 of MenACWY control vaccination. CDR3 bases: TGTGCCTGGGATCCAGGGAGCGCTGAAGCTTTCTTT. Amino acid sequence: CAWDPGSAEAFF.